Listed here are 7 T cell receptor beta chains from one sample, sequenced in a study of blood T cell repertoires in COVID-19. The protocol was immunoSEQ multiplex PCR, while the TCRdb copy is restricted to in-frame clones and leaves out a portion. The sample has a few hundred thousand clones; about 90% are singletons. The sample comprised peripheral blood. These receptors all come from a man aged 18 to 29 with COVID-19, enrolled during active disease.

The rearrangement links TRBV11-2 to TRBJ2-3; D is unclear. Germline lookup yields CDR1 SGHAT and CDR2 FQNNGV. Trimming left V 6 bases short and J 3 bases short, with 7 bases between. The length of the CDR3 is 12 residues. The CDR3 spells CASRFNTDTQYF. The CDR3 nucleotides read TGTGCCAGCAGATTCAATACAGATACGCAGTATTTT.

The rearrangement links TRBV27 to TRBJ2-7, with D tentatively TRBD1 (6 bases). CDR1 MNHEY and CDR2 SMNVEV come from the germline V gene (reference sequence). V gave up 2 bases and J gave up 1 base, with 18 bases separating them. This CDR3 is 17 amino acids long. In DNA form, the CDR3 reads TGTGCCAGCAGTTTAAAGGGTACGCAGGGGTCTTCCTACGAGCAGTACTTC. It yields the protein CASSLKGTQGSSYEQYF.

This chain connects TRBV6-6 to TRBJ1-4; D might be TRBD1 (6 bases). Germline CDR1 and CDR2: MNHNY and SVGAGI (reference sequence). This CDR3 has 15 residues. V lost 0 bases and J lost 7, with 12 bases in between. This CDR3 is CASSYSAGAGEKLFF. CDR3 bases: TGTGCCAGCAGTTACTCGGCGGGGGCGGGTGAAAAACTGTTTTTT.

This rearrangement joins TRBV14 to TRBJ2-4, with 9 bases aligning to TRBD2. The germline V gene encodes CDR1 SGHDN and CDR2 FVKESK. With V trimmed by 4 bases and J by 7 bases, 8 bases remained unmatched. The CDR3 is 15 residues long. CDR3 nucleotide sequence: TGTGCCAGCAGCCTACAAGCGGGGGGAGGGAACATTCAGTACTTC. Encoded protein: CASSLQAGGGNIQYF.

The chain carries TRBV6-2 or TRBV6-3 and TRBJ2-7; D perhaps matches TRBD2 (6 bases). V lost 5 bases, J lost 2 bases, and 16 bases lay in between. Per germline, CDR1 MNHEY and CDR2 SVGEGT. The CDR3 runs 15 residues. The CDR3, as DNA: TGTGCCAGCAGTCCAGGGACTGCACAAACCTACGAGCAGTACTTC. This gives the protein CASSPGTAQTYEQYF.

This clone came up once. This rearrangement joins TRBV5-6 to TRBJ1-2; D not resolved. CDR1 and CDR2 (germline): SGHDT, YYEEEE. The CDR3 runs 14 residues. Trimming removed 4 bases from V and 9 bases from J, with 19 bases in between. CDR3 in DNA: TGTGCCAGCAGCCCTCCTTACCCTGAGGCTCGCTACACCTTC. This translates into CASSPPYPEARYTF.

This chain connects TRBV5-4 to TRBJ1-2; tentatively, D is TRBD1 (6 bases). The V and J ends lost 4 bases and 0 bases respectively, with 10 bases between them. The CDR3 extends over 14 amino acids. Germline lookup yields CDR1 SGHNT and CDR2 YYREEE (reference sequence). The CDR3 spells CASSPGQANYGYTF. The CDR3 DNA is TGTGCCAGCAGCCCGGGACAAGCTAACTATGGCTACACCTTC. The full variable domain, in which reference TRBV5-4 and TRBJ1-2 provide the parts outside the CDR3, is ETGVTQSPTHLIKTRGQQVTLRCSSQSGHNTVSWYQQALGQGPQFIFQYYREEENGRGNFPPRFSGLQFPNYSSELNVNALELDDSALYLCASSPGQANYGYTFGSGTRLTVV.